The 10 T cell receptor beta chains in this list originate from one sample, sequenced in a study of early T cells in non-severe SARS-CoV-2 infection. TCRdb itself ran the 5' RACE reads through MiXCR, one entry per CDR3 protein. Among roughly 75,000 distinct CDR3 sequences, approximately 16% were seen once, and the ten largest hold about 2.6%. Sequenced sample: whole blood. These receptors came from an adult who was a healthcare worker with PCR-confirmed SARS-CoV-2 infection or an uninfected control (not recorded which).

The table lists this clonotype with many counts. J is TRBJ2-2 and V is TRBV6-5; no clear D. V shed 2 bases and J shed 0 bases, with 10 bases lying between them. Germline loops: CDR1 MNHEY, CDR2 SVGAGI. This CDR3 is built from 16 residues. CDR3 DNA sequence: TGTGCCAGCAGTTACAATCGGCGGACGAACACCGGGGAGCTGTTTTTT. The encoded protein is CASSYNRRTNTGELFF.

The chain is built from TRBV18 and TRBJ2-3; D is uncertain. The CDR3 has 13 residues. Germline CDR1 reads KGHSH; CDR2 reads LQKENI. With 1 base removed from V and 2 bases from J, the gap between germline ends came to 4 bases. CDR3 region: CASSPRITDTQYF. For the CDR3, the DNA is TGTGCCAGCTCACCACGGATCACAGATACGCAGTATTTT.

This clonotype was recorded many times. The CDR3 coding sequence is TGTGCCAGCAGCCAATTCGCTGGAAACACCATATATTTT. Amino acid sequence: CASSQFAGNTIYF. The chain recombines TRBV3-1 with TRBJ1-3, with D unclear. Trimming took 2 bases from V and 2 from J, leaving 4 bases between them. CDR1 and CDR2 (germline): LGHDT, YNNKEL (reference sequence). This CDR3 is built from 13 residues.

The table lists this clonotype with many counts. The chain combines TRBV19 with TRBJ2-3; 8 nucleotides line up with TRBD2. The junction had 3 bases not matched to a gene; V was cut back by 3 bases and J by 1 base. The CDR3 consists of 15 residues. Germline V gene sequence: CDR1 LNHDA, CDR2 SQIVND (reference sequence). The CDR3 DNA follows: TGTGCCAGTAGTATCAACGGGAGGGGCACAGATACGCAGTATTTT. Translation: CASSINGRGTDTQYF.

V gene TRBV14 combines with J gene TRBJ2-5; the D gene could be TRBD1 or TRBD2 (5 bases each). This CDR3 contains 18 residues. The V gene's germline CDR1 is SGHDN and CDR2 FVKESK. Trimming removed 3 bases from V and 4 bases from J, with 24 bases in between. The DNA for the CDR3 is TGTGCCAGCAGCCAGGCCGGGACGAAAATCCTTGGAGGAGAGACCCAGTACTTC. Residues: CASSQAGTKILGGETQYF.

This clonotype was observed many times. The chain couples TRBV12-3 or TRBV12-4 to TRBJ2-1; D possibly matches TRBD1 or TRBD2 (5 bases each). This CDR3 comprises 11 residues. V lost 6 bases and J lost 13, with 13 bases in between. The CDR3 spells CASSPGRLQFF. In DNA form, the CDR3 reads TGTGCCAGCAGCCCGGGACGGCTCCAGTTCTTC.

The chain joins TRBV20-1 to TRBJ2-5, with D unresolved. The CDR3 is 14 amino acids. V was pared by 2 bases and J by 1 base, with 11 bases between. CDR1 is DFQATT, CDR2 SNEGSKA, per germline (reference sequence). In DNA, the CDR3 is TGCAGTGCTAGACCCGTGGCGGTCCAAGAGACCCAGTACTTC. This encodes CSARPVAVQETQYF.

V is TRBV20-1 and J is TRBJ2-5; D is possibly TRBD1 (5 bases). Per the germline V gene, CDR1 is DFQATT and CDR2 is SNEGSKA (reference sequence). The V end lost 0 bases, the J end lost 1 base, and 15 bases lay between the germline ends. The CDR3 covers 16 residues. The CDR3 DNA sequence: TGCAGTGCTAGAGACGGTGCAGGGTACCTCCAAGAGACCCAGTACTTC. It codes for CSARDGAGYLQETQYF.

This chain joins TRBV12-3 or TRBV12-4 and TRBJ2-3; tentatively, D is TRBD1 or TRBD2 (5 bases each). Deletions cut 8 bases from V and 0 bases from J, with 18 bases between. CDR3 length equals 16 residues. CDR3 in DNA: TGTGCCAGCGAAAGGGGCAGCGGAATTAGCACAGATACGCAGTATTTT. Amino acid sequence: CASERGSGISTDTQYF.

The V call is TRBV5-1, the J call TRBJ1-4; no reliable D call. Germline V gene lookup returns CDR1 SGHRS and CDR2 YFSETQ. Trimming cost V 6 bases and J 3 bases, with 15 bases left between them. The CDR3 has 15 residues. Here the CDR3 DNA reads TGCGCCAGCAAAGGGAAGACCGTGGCTAATGAAAAACTGTTTTTT. It translates to CASKGKTVANEKLFF.